Here is one TCR beta chain with its context. Produced via immunoSEQ multiplex PCR; TCRdb's table is partial and in-frame only. This sample has some 64,000 clones, with approximately 90% found just once. The data are from a study of T cell changes during pregnancy in multiple sclerosis. This CDR3 comprises 16 residues. The chain recombines TRBV21-1 with TRBJ2-1; the listed D gene, TRBD2, was not tested against the DNA. TRBV21-1 corresponds to a pseudogene. Sample: peripheral blood, taken in the first trimester of pregnancy. The receptor comes from a female donor with multiple sclerosis, enrolled in a pregnancy study. DNA of the CDR3: TGTGCCAGCAGCAAAAAGAGGGCTAGCGGGAGCAATGAGCAGTTCTTC. It codes for CASSKKRASGSNEQFF.